The rows below give T cell receptor beta chains drawn from one sample of a study of identical twins. In TCRdb, the 5' RACE reads were re-called with MiXCR into one record per CDR3 protein. The sample records about 100,000 distinct CDR3 sequences, around 5.5% being singletons. The sequencing sample was made of memory T cells sorted from blood. The receptors were sampled from a woman between 45 and 60 years old in good health. Each CDR3 is given with its conserved first and last residue. The D gene is left open where the match is weak. The size entry is marked missing in some rows and otherwise reads once, few, many or a size class.

J,D,V,size,CDR3,DNA
TRBJ2-1,NA,TRBV15,few,CATSRAPDYPTF,TGTGCCACCAGCAGGGCACCGGACTATCCCACCTTC
TRBJ2-3,NA,TRBV10-3,many,CAISDGVADTQYF,TGTGCCATCAGTGACGGAGTTGCAGATACGCAGTATTTT
TRBJ2-5,NA,TRBV11-2,many,CASSLGSTVQETQYF,TGTGCCAGCAGCCTCGGGTCTACGGTCCAAGAGACCCAGTACTTC
TRBJ2-4,NA,TRBV6-5,NA,CASSYSISGGKNIQYF,TGTGCCAGCAGTTACTCGATATCCGGGGGCAAAAACATTCAGTACTTC
TRBJ2-3,TRBD2,TRBV24-1,many,CATSPTASGGSRGTDTQYF,TGTGCCACCAGTCCGACGGCTAGCGGGGGCTCACGGGGGACAGATACGCAGTATTTT
TRBJ2-1,NA,TRBV9,few,CASSYPLRDNEQFF,TGTGCCAGCAGCTATCCGTTGCGGGACAATGAGCAGTTCTTC
TRBJ1-2,NA,TRBV19,many,CASSFFSPASENYGYTF,TGTGCCAGTAGTTTTTTCTCCCCGGCGTCCGAGAACTATGGCTACACCTTC
TRBJ2-3,NA,TRBV7-6,many,CASSLGGSGRTDTQYF,TGTGCCAGCAGCTTAGGTGGTAGCGGTCGCACAGATACGCAGTATTTT
TRBJ2-3,NA,TRBV24-1,many,CATSDPGKDTQYF,TGTGCCACCAGTGACCCGGGGAAAGATACGCAGTATTTT
TRBJ2-1,TRBD1,TRBV20-1,many,CSARQGNEQFF,TGCAGTGCTCGACAGGGCAATGAGCAGTTCTTC
TRBJ2-7,NA,TRBV12-3/TRBV12-4,many,CASSFLIYEQYF,TGTGCCAGCAGTTTTCTGATCTACGAGCAGTACTTC
TRBJ2-3,TRBD2,TRBV7-7,NA,CASSRLAVADTQYF,TGTGCCAGCAGCCGACTAGCGGTTGCAGATACGCAGTATTTT